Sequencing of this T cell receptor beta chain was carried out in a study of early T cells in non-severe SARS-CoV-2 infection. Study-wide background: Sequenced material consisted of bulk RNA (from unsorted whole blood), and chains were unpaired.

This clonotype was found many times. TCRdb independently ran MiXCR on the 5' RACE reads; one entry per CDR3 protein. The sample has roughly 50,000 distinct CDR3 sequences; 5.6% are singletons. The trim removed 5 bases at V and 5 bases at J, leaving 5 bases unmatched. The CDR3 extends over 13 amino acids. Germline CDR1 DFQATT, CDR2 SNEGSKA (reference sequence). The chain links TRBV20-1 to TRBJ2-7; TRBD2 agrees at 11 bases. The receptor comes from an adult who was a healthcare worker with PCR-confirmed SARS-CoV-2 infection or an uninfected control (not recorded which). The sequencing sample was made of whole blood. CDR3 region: CSALAGGPHEQYF. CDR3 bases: TGCAGTGCTTTAGCGGGGGGGCCCCACGAGCAGTACTTC.